The source of this T cell receptor (beta chain) is a study of regulatory T cells in long-lasting Graves disease. Described time point: newly diagnosed GD, antithyroid drugs for less than 3 months. Extracted RNA from PBMCs served as the source of the TCR library. This clonotype was seen more than once but under ten times. The CDR3 is 8 amino acids. Germline CDR1 reads SQVTM; CDR2 reads ANQGSEA. Deletions cut 7 bases from V and 8 bases from J, with 3 bases between. The TCR beta library used iRepertoire HTBI primers with Arm-PCR amplification of CDR3. Each CDR3 protein gets one entry after TCRdb re-called the multiplex PCR reads with MiXCR. The sample consists of about 470,000 distinct CDR3 sequences, around 15% of them appearing once. The sample also formed part of further work on T cells in Graves' hyperthyroidism and ophthalmopathy.

The receptor's source is a man in his forties with Graves disease. The sample was peripheral blood mononuclear cells (PBMCs), taken at new diagnosis, from a patient treated with antithyroid drugs. The rearrangement joins TRBV29-1 to TRBJ2-1, with no clear D. The CDR3 region has the DNA TGCAGCGCGGATGAGCAGTTCTTC. It is translated as CSADEQFF.